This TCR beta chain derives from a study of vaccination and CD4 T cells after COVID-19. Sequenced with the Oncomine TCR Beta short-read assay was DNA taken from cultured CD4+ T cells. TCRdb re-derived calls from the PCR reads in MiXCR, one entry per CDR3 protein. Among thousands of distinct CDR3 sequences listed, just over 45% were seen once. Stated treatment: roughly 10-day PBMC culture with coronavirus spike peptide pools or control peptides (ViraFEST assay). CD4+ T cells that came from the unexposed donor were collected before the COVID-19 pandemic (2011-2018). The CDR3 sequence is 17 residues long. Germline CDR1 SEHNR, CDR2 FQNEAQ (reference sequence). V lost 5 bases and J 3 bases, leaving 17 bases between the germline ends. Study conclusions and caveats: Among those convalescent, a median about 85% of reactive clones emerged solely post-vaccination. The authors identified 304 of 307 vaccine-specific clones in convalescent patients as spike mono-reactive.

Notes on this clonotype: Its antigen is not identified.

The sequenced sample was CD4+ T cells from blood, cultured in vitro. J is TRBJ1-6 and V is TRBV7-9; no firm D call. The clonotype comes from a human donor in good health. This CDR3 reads CASSPFRDSVYNSPLHF. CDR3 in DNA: TGTGCCAGCAGCCCCTTTAGGGATAGCGTCTATAATTCACCCCTCCACTTT.